The clone carrying this T cell receptor beta chain was recorded once. The CDR3 is 14 amino acids. V gave up 5 bases and J gave up 1 base, with 11 bases separating them. Germline lookup yields CDR1 PRHDT and CDR2 FYEKMQ (reference sequence). This entry belongs to a study of blood T cell repertoires in COVID-19. The overall study: Researchers got acute and convalescent COVID-19 samples from the United States, Italy and Spain. T cells, B-cell-depleted T cells, or PBMCs supplied cDNA or gDNA.

In the study's own analysis: By means of reference gene primer amplification, nucleated cell counts were estimated. Sequenced by immunoSEQ multiplex PCR; TCRdb stores in-frame clones only, minus some. The V and J calls and the clone size are those of that table, but D and trimming were determined from the DNA. The sample has 130,000 to 150,000 clones, roughly four fifths seen once. The sequence came from a human donor with acute or convalescent COVID-19. The donor label of this sample is uncertain. Specimen: peripheral blood. V usage is TRBV13 and J usage is TRBJ2-5; D may be TRBD2 (6 bases). The DNA of the CDR3 is TGTGCCAGCAGCCGCGGGACTGTCCAAGAGACCCAGTACTTC. Protein sequence: CASSRGTVQETQYF.